This T cell receptor beta chain was captured by sequencing in a study of T cells expressing NK-cell markers. Study overall: CD3+CD56+NKG2C+, CD3+CD56+NKG2C- and CD3+CD56-NKG2C+ T cells, once sorted, supplied the TCR beta repertoires. The study sequenced eight donors, seven HCMV-seropositive and one seronegative.

Findings and caveats of the study: These clonotypes additionally ranked first within the CD3+CD56-NKG2C+ fraction of a few donors.

With the 5' RACE reads reprocessed, TCRdb shows one record per CDR3 protein and no DNA. The sample totals 130,000 to 150,000 distinct CDR3 sequences. A remark on this clonotype: The antigen is undetermined.

The CDR3 is 15 residues long. The germline CDR1 and CDR2 sequences are SEHNR and FQNEAQ (reference sequence). This rearrangement joins TRBV7-9 to TRBJ2-2; the D call of TRBD1 rests on TCRdb alone, since no DNA is present to check it. Sequencing was done on a sample of blood T cells: a sorted CD56 or NKG2C T cell subset, CD4+ or CD8+ T cells, or bulk PBMC T cells (not recorded which). This TCR was recovered from a man in his late teens or twenties in good health. The CDR3 loop is CASSSAGLDTGELFF.